Presented here are 14 T cell receptor beta chains from one specimen sequenced in a study of cytomegalovirus exposure and HLA in healthy donors. PCR involved 60 Vbeta and 13 Jbeta primers. The repertoire was sequenced with immunoSEQ multiplex PCR; TCRdb's copy has only in-frame clones and lacks some. Its table lists 150,000 to 200,000 clones. Sequencing was performed on PBMCs. All receptors come from a man younger than 40 in good health and CMV-seronegative.

This chain links TRBV5-4 with TRBJ1-2; D gene unclear. The germline gives CDR1 SGHNT, CDR2 YYREEE (reference sequence). Trimming shortened V by 4 bases and J by 4 bases, and 8 bases separated the two germline ends. The CDR3 has 12 residues. CDR3 nucleotides: TGTGCCAGCAGCGAGAGGTCCTATGGCTACACCTTC. Translated, it gives CASSERSYGYTF.

The chain is built from TRBV4-1 and TRBJ2-5, with 10 bases matching TRBD2. Losses at the gene ends were 4 bases for V and 2 bases for J; bases not matched to a gene: 4. The CDR3 is 15 residues long. Germline V gene data show CDR1 as MGHRA and CDR2 as YSYEKL. The DNA for the CDR3 is TGCGCCAGCAGCCGGACTAGCGGTACACAAGAGACCCAGTACTTC. Its translation: CASSRTSGTQETQYF.

In nucleotides, the CDR3 is TGTGCCAGCAGCCGGGACTTGTTCAATGAGCAGTTCTTC. It encodes CASSRDLFNEQFF. V usage is TRBV7-3 and J usage is TRBJ2-1, with D maybe TRBD2 (6 bases). The CDR3 covers 13 residues. Germline loops: CDR1 SGHTA, CDR2 FQGTGA. Trimming stripped 5 bases from V and 6 bases from J, with 11 bases between.

This chain uses TRBV7-9 with TRBJ2-7, with 12 positions matching TRBD2. J lost 7 bases, V lost 5 bases, and 12 bases had no gene match. From germline, CDR1 is SEHNR and CDR2 FQNEAQ (reference sequence). CDR3 size: 16 residues. CDR3 loop: CASSPPTSGSPREQYF. Here the CDR3 DNA reads TGTGCCAGCAGCCCACCGACTAGCGGGAGCCCTAGGGAGCAGTACTTC.

The J gene is TRBJ2-1, the V gene TRBV5-4; the D gene is possibly TRBD2 (6 bases). V was trimmed by 4 bases and J by 10 bases, leaving 12 bases between them. Per germline, CDR1 SGHNT and CDR2 YYREEE (reference sequence). The CDR3 totals 12 residues. The CDR3, as DNA: TGTGCCAGCAGCCGGGACTCCGGAGAGCAGTTCTTC. Amino acids: CASSRDSGEQFF.

CDR3 amino acids: CASSASGTIVVAEAFF. The CDR3 DNA reads as TGTGCCAGCAGTGCCTCGGGGACAATCGTGGTTGCTGAAGCTTTCTTT. This rearrangement joins TRBV6-1 to TRBJ1-1; D may be TRBD1 (6 bases). Trimming removed 4 bases at V and 6 bases at J, with 21 bases between. CDR1 is MNHNS and CDR2 is SASEGT in the germline V gene. The CDR3 consists of 16 residues.

V is TRBV27 and J is TRBJ1-5, with 7 nucleotides matching TRBD1. Germline V gives CDR1 MNHEY, CDR2 SMNVEV (reference sequence). There are 15 residues in the CDR3. The junction had 9 bases not matched to a gene; V was cut back by 3 bases and J by 7 bases. The CDR3 reads CASSFEGAGNQPQHF. In DNA, the CDR3 is TGTGCCAGCAGTTTTGAGGGGGCAGGTAACCAGCCCCAGCATTTT.

V usage is TRBV2 and J usage is TRBJ2-2; D call uncertain. The V gene's germline CDR1 is SNHLY and CDR2 FYNNEI. The CDR3 extends over 14 amino acids. Trimming pared 10 bases from V and 4 bases from J, leaving 16 bases between. CDR3 sequence (DNA): TGTGCCACTCAGGTTACCCCAGGCACCGGGGAGCTGTTTTTT. It specifies CATQVTPGTGELFF.

V gene TRBV11-2 combines with J gene TRBJ2-7; 7 bases are shared with TRBD2. CDR3 size: 15 residues. Trimming removed 1 base from V and 2 bases from J; junction bases left unmatched: 5. The germline CDR1 and CDR2 sequences are SGHAT and FQNNGV. This CDR3 reads CASSLGLAATYEQYF. The CDR3 bases are TGTGCCAGCAGCTTAGGTCTAGCGGCTACCTACGAGCAGTACTTC.

This chain links TRBV5-5 with TRBJ2-5, with D unresolved. This CDR3 spans 11 amino acids. Germline V gene sequence: CDR1 SGHKS, CDR2 YYEKEE (reference sequence). Trimming removed 4 bases at V and 7 bases at J, with 8 bases between. CDR3 nucleotide sequence: TGTGCCAGCAGCCCCCTCGTGACCCAGTACTTC. It encodes CASSPLVTQYF.

CDR3 bases: TGTGCCAGTAGTATAGATCCTAGTACAGATACGCAGTATTTT. Translating it yields CASSIDPSTDTQYF. The chain carries TRBV19 and TRBJ2-3, with no clear D. Germline V gives CDR1 LNHDA, CDR2 SQIVND (reference sequence). The CDR3 sequence is 14 residues long. The germline V and J ends were trimmed by 0 bases and 3 bases, with 7 bases remaining between them.

The chain links TRBV28 to TRBJ1-1; D ambiguous. The CDR3 consists of 13 residues. Trimming left V 6 bases short and J 3 bases short, with 11 bases between. The V gene's germline CDR1 is MDHEN and CDR2 SYDVKM. As DNA, the CDR3 is TGTGCCAGCAGCCCAGTTCAGTACACTGAAGCTTTCTTT. It codes for CASSPVQYTEAFF.

This chain uses TRBV15 with TRBJ2-1; D gene uncertain. In germline, CDR1 is LNHNV, CDR2 YYDKDF (reference sequence). Trimming removed 0 bases at V and 5 bases at J, with 5 bases between. The CDR3 sequence is 13 residues long. DNA for the CDR3: TGTGCCACCAGCAGAGATTTCGACAATGAGCAGTTCTTC. Its translation: CATSRDFDNEQFF.

The chain joins TRBV6-1 to TRBJ1-5; D uncertain. This CDR3 contains 13 residues. The germline V gene has CDR1 MNHNS and CDR2 SASEGT. V shed 4 bases and J shed 5 bases, with 9 bases lying between them. CDR3 in DNA: TGTGCCAGCAGTGCCCAGATGGATCAGCCCCAGCATTTT. This translates into CASSAQMDQPQHF.